This entry describes one T cell receptor (beta chain). Antigen unknown. The sample comes from a study of early stage breast cancer tumors. Study context: Most invasive tumors, twelve of 16, were ER+/PR+/HER2-. The ER+/PR+/HER2- tumors included roughly eight ductal and a handful of lobular carcinomas. Each sample averaged approximately 10-fold read coverage.

Regarding the study as a whole: Tumors had 2 to 3-fold higher T cell density than normal breast.

Germline CDR1 is MNHNY and CDR2 is SVGAGI (reference sequence). V was trimmed by 2 bases and J by 10 bases, leaving 14 bases between them. This CDR3 has 13 amino acids. The method was immunoSEQ multiplex PCR; TCRdb's version includes in-frame clones alone and lacks a portion of them. Counted here are some 5,000 clones, 65% to 80% occurring once; the ten biggest clones make up roughly 9.6%. The receptor's source is a person in their sixties or seventies with breast cancer. The chain employs TRBV6-6 and TRBJ1-1; TRBD1 is a possible D gene (6 bases). Sequenced input: breast tumor tissue. The CDR3 here is CASSYIGGEGAFF. The CDR3 DNA follows: TGTGCCAGCAGTTACATTGGGGGCGAAGGAGCTTTCTTT.